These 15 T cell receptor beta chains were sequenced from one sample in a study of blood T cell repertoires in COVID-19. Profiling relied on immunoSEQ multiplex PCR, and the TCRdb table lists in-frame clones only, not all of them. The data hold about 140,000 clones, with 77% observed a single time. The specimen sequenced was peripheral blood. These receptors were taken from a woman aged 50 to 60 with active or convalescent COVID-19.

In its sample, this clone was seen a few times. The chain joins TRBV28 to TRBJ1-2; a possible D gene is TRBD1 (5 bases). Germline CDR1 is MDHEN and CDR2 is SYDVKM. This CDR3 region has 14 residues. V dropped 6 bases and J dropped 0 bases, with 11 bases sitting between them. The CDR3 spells CASSPGGANYGYTF. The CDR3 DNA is TGTGCCAGCAGCCCGGGGGGAGCTAACTATGGCTACACCTTC.

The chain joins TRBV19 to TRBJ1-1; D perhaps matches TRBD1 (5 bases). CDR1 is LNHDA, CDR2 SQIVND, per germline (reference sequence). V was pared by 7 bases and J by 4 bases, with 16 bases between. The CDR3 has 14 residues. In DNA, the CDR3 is TGTGCCAGTACGTGGGAGGGGAGGAGCACTGAAGCTTTCTTT. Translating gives CASTWEGRSTEAFF. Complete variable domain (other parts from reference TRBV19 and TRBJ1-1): DGGITQSPKYLFRKEGQNVTLSCEQNLNHDAMYWYRQDPGQGLRLIYYSQIVNDFQKGDIAEGYSVSREKKESFPLTVTSAQKNPTAFYLCASTWEGRSTEAFFGQGTRLTVV.

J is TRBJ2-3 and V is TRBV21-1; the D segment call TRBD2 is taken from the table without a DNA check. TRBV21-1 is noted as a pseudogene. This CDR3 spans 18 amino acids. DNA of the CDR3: TGTGCCAGCAGCACGTCAGTATGCGGGAGGGGTGGCCCAGATACGCAGTATTTT. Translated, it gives CASSTSVCGRGGPDTQYF.

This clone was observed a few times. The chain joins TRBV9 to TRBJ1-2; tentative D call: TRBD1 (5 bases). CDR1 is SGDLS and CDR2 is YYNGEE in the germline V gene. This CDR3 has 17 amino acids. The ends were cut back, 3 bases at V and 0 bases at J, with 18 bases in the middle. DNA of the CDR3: TGTGCCAGCAGCGCCTTCGGGATGGGGGGGACTAACTATGGCTACACCTTC. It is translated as CASSAFGMGGTNYGYTF.

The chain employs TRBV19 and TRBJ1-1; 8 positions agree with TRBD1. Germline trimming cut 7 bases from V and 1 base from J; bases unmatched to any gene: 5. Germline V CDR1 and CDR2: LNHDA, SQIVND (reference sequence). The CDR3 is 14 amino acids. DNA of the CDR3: TGTGCCAGTACCTTGACAGGGGAGAACACTGAAGCTTTCTTT. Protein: CASTLTGENTEAFF.

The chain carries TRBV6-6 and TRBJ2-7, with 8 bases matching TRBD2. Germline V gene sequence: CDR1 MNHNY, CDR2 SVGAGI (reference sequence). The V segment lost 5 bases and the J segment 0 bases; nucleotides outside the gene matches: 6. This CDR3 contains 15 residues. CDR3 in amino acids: CASSDLAGSSYEQYF. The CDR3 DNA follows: TGTGCCAGCAGTGACTTAGCGGGGAGCTCCTACGAGCAGTACTTC.

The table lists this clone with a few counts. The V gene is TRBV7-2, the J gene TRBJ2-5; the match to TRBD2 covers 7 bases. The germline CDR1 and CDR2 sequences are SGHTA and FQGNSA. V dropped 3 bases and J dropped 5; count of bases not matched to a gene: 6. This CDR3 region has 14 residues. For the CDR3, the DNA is TGTGCCAGCAGCTTTTACGGGGAGGGGGAGACCCAGTACTTC. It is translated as CASSFYGEGETQYF.

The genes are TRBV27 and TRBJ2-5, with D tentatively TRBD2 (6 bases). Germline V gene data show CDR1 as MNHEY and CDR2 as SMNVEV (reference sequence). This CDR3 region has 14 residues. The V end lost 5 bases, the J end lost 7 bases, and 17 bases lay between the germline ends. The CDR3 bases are TGTGCCAGCAGTCGGCGGGGCCCCGAAGGGACCCAGTACTTC. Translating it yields CASSRRGPEGTQYF.

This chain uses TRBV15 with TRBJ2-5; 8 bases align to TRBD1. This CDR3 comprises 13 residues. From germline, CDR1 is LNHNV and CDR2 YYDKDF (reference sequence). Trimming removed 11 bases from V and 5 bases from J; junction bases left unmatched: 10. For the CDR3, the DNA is TGTGCCGCCGAGACAGGGGTGAGGGAGACCCAGTACTTC. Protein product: CAAETGVRETQYF.

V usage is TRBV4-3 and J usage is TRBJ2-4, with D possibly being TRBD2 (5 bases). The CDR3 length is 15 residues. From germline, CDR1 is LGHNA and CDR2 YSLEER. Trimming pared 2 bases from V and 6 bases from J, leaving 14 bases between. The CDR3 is CASSQRRGSGNIQYF. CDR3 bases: TGCGCCAGCAGCCAAAGGAGAGGGAGCGGAAACATTCAGTACTTC.

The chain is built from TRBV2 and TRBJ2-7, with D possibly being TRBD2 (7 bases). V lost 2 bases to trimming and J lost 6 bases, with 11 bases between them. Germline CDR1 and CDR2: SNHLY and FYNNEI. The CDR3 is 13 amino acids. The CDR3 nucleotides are TGTGCCAGCAGTGAAATGAGGGGGGGCGAGCAGTACTTC. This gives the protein CASSEMRGGEQYF. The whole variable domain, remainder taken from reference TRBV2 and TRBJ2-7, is EPEVTQTPSHQVTQMGQEVILRCVPISNHLYFYWYRQILGQKVEFLVSFYNNEISEKSEIFDDQFSVERPDGSNFTLKIRSTKLEDSAMYFCASSEMRGGEQYFGPGTRLTVT.

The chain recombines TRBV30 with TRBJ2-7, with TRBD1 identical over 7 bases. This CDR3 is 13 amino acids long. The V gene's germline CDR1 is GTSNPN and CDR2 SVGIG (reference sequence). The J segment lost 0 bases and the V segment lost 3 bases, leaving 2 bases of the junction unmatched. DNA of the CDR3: TGTGCCTGGAGGGGGGACAGCTCCTACGAGCAGTACTTC. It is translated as CAWRGDSSYEQYF.

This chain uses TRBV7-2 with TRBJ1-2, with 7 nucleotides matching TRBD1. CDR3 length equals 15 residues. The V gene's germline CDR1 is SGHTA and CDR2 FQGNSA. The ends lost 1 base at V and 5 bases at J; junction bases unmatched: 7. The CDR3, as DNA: TGTGCCAGCAGCTTAGATTTCAGGGGGAAATATGGCTACACCTTC. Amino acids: CASSLDFRGKYGYTF.

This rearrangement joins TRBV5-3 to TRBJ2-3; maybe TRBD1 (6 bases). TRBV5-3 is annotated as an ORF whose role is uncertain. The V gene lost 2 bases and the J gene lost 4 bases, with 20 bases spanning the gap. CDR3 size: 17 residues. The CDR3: CARSFPLGATLADTQYF. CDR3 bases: TGTGCCAGAAGCTTCCCGTTGGGGGCCACCCTAGCAGATACGCAGTATTTT.

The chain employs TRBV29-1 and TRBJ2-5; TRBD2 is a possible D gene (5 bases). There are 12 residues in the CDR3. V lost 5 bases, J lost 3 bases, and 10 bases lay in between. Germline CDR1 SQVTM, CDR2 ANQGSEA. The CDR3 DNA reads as TGCAGCGTTAGTCTAGCCAAAGAGACCCAGTACTTC. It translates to CSVSLAKETQYF.